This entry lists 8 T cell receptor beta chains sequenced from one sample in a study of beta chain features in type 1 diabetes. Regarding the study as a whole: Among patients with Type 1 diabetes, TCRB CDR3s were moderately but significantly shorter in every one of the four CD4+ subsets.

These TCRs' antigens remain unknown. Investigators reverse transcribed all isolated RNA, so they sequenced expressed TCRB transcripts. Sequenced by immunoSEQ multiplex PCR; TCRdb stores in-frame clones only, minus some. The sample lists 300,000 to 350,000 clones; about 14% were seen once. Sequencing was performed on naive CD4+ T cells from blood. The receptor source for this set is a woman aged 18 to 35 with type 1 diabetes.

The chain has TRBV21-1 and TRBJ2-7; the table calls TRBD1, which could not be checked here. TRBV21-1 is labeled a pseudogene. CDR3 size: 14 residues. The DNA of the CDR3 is TGTGCCAGCAGCAAAGGGGCCAGGGGCCACGAGCAGTACTTC. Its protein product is CASSKGARGHEQYF.

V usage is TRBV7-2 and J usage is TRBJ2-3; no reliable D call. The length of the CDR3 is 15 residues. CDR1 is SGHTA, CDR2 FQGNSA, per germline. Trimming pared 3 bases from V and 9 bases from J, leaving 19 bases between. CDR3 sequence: CASSFRTSEAETQYF. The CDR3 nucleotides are TGTGCCAGCAGCTTCCGTACCTCAGAGGCCGAAACGCAGTATTTT.

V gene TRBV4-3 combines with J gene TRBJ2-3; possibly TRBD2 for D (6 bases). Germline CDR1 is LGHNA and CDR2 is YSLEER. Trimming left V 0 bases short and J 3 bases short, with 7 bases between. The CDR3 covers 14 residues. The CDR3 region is CASSQDAGTDTQYF. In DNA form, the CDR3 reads TGCGCCAGCAGCCAAGACGCGGGAACAGATACGCAGTATTTT.

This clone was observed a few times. DNA of the CDR3: TGTGCCAGCAGCCCGCGAGCGCACCCTAGCACAGATACGCAGTATTTT. Amino acids: CASSPRAHPSTDTQYF. V usage is TRBV5-4 and J usage is TRBJ2-3; D remains ambiguous. V lost 4 bases, J lost 0 bases, and 15 bases lay in between. Per the germline V gene, CDR1 is SGHNT and CDR2 is YYREEE (reference sequence). This CDR3 contains 16 residues.

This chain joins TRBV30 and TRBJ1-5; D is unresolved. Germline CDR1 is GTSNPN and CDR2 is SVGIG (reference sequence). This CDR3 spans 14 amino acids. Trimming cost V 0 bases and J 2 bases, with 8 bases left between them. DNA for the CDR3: TGTGCCTGGAGTGTTGGGCTGGGCAATCAGCCCCAGCATTTT. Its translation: CAWSVGLGNQPQHF.

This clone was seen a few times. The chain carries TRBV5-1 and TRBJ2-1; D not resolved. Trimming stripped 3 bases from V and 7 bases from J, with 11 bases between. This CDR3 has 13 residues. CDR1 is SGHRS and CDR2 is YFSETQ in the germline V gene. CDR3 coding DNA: TGCGCCAGCAGCTCCTCCAATCTAAATGAGCAGTTCTTC. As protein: CASSSSNLNEQFF. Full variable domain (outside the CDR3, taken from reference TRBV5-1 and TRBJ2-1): KAGVTQTPRYLIKTRGQQVTLSCSPISGHRSVSWYQQTPGQGLQFLFEYFSETQRNKGNFPGRFSGRQFSNSRSEMNVSTLELGDSALYLCASSSSNLNEQFFGPGTRLTVL.

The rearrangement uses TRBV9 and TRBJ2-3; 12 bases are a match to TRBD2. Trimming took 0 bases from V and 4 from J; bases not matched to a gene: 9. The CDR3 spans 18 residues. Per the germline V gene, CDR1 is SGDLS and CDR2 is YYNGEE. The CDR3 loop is CASSVVPSGRAGSDTQYF. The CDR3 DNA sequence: TGTGCCAGCAGCGTAGTACCTAGCGGGAGGGCCGGGTCAGATACGCAGTATTTT.

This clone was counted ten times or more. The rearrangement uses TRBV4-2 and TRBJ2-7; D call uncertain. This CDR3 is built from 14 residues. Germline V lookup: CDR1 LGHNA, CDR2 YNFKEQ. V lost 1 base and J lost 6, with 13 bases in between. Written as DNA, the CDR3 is TGTGCCAGCAGCCAAGTATCCCAGCCGGGCGAGCAGTACTTC. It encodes CASSQVSQPGEQYF.